Described below is a single T cell receptor beta chain sequence and its context. Germline V CDR1 and CDR2: SGHNT, YYREEE (reference sequence). V was pared by 0 bases and J by 12 bases, with 13 bases of the junction left unmatched. This CDR3 has 15 amino acids. 60 Vbeta and 13 Jbeta primers were used in PCR. Clones were sequenced by immunoSEQ multiplex PCR, and TCRdb holds only the in-frame ones, with some missing. This table holds around 170,000 clones, less than 90% found once. These data come from a study of cytomegalovirus exposure and HLA in healthy donors. As for the study in general: Tens of millions of unique TCRs from HLA-typed donors were held in an early release of data.

The sequencing input was PBMCs. The chain has TRBV5-4 and TRBJ2-7; 9 bases line up with TRBD2. The source is a boy aged 2 to 10 in good health and CMV-seronegative. This CDR3 reads CASSLGRLADEDWYF. CDR3 bases: TGTGCCAGCAGCTTGGGCCGACTAGCGGACGAGGATTGGTACTTC.